The source of this T cell receptor beta chain is a study of cytomegalovirus exposure and HLA in healthy donors. The sample holds one count of this clone. The PCR contained 60 Vbeta and 13 Jbeta primers. Sequencing was performed with immunoSEQ multiplex PCR; in TCRdb, only in-frame clones are kept and a portion is missing. The table has 150,000 to 200,000 clones, 81% seen once. CDR3 length: 15 residues. Germline V CDR1 and CDR2: SEHNR, FQNEAQ (reference sequence). V lost 7 bases and J 3 bases, leaving 16 bases between the germline ends. The TCR sequence derives from a man between 18 and 35 years old in good health and CMV-seronegative. The chain combines TRBV7-9 with TRBJ2-1, with D tentatively TRBD1 (6 bases). The sequenced sample was PBMCs. CDR3 residues: CASNTDTGIYNEQFF. As DNA, the CDR3 is TGTGCCAGCAACACGGACACAGGGATCTACAATGAGCAGTTCTTC. The full variable domain, in which reference TRBV7-9 and TRBJ2-1 provide the parts outside the CDR3, is DTGVSQNPRHKITKRGQNVTFRCDPISEHNRLYWYRQTLGQGPEFLTYFQNEAQLEKSRLLSDRFSAERPKGSFSTLEIQRTEQGDSAMYLCASNTDTGIYNEQFFGPGTRLTVL.